Each of the 23 T cell receptor beta chains below was sequenced from the same sample in a study of somatic mutations in cytotoxic T cells in rheumatoid arthritis. Assay: immunoSEQ multiplex PCR; the TCRdb copy retains only in-frame clones and omits some. The sample includes about 9,000 clones, approximately 75% of them seen just once. The sample comprised CD8+ T cells sorted from blood. The receptors derive from an adult with rheumatoid arthritis.

This chain joins TRBV7-9 and TRBJ1-3; unclear D gene. Trimming left V 5 bases short and J 0 bases short, with 11 bases between. This CDR3 contains 15 residues. Germline V lookup: CDR1 SEHNR, CDR2 FQNEAQ (reference sequence). The CDR3 DNA follows: TGTGCCAGCAGCCCAGCACAGCTCTCTGGAAACACCATATATTTT. It is translated as CASSPAQLSGNTIYF.

This chain links TRBV7-6 with TRBJ2-7; a possible D gene is TRBD2 (6 bases). In germline, CDR1 is SGHVS, CDR2 FNYEAQ. This CDR3 is 15 amino acids long. The germline V and J ends were trimmed by 0 bases and 5 bases, with 14 bases remaining between them. The CDR3 loop reads CASSLAGGSGDEQYF. Here the CDR3 DNA reads TGTGCCAGCAGCTTAGCGGGAGGTAGCGGAGACGAGCAGTACTTC.

The genes are TRBV27 and TRBJ2-7, with TRBD1 as a possible D gene (6 bases). Trimming left V 5 bases short and J 2 bases short, with 22 bases between. This CDR3 is 17 amino acids long. Germline V lookup: CDR1 MNHEY, CDR2 SMNVEV (reference sequence). Written as DNA, the CDR3 is TGTGCCAGCAGTCTCCGTGAGGGGGATACCCCTCCCTACGAGCAGTACGTC. Protein product: CASSLREGDTPPYEQYV.

V and J are TRBV2 and TRBJ1-2; D is ambiguous. CDR3 length equals 13 residues. The V and J ends lost 6 bases and 1 base respectively, with 9 bases between them. The germline V gene has CDR1 SNHLY and CDR2 FYNNEI. For the CDR3, the DNA is TGTGCCAGCAGGGAACAGTATAACTATGGCTACACCTTC. As protein: CASREQYNYGYTF.

This clone was observed a single time. The chain joins TRBV6-6 to TRBJ1-5; TRBD1 matches 8 bases. The ends lost 2 bases at V and 7 bases at J; junction bases unmatched: 4. This CDR3 has 14 amino acids. Germline V lookup: CDR1 MNHNY, CDR2 SVGAGI (reference sequence). CDR3 sequence reads: CASSYPQGAQPQHF. In DNA form, the CDR3 reads TGTGCCAGCAGTTACCCGCAGGGGGCCCAGCCCCAGCATTTT.

V is TRBV7-6 and J is TRBJ2-2, with 13 bases fitting TRBD2. The CDR3 extends over 16 amino acids. The V gene's germline CDR1 is SGHVS and CDR2 FNYEAQ. Trimming took 5 bases from V and 8 from J; bases not matched to a gene: 8. The CDR3 DNA reads as TGTGCCAGCAGCGAGTGGACTAGCGGGAGTGCAGGGGAGCTGTTTTTT. It translates to CASSEWTSGSAGELFF.

V and J are TRBV7-9 and TRBJ1-1; no definite D call. This CDR3 region has 13 residues. Germline CDR1 and CDR2: SEHNR and FQNEAQ (reference sequence). V was pared by 7 bases and J by 0 bases, with 9 bases between. CDR3 residues: CASTPLVNTEAFF. The CDR3 bases are TGTGCCAGCACCCCCCTGGTGAACACTGAAGCTTTCTTT.

The chain combines TRBV6-1 with TRBJ1-3; unclear D gene. Trimming shortened V by 7 bases and J by 4 bases, and 5 bases separated the two germline ends. Germline V gives CDR1 MNHNS, CDR2 SASEGT. The CDR3 runs 11 residues. CDR3 nucleotides: TGTGCCAGCACCCGGGGAAACACCATATATTTT. Its protein product is CASTRGNTIYF.

The rearrangement links TRBV29-1 to TRBJ1-4, with 9 bases fitting TRBD1. With V trimmed by 7 bases and J by 5 bases, 5 bases remained unmatched. The CDR3 consists of 13 residues. Germline V lookup: CDR1 SQVTM, CDR2 ANQGSEA. The CDR3 reads CSARTGENEKLFF. Here the CDR3 DNA reads TGCAGCGCCCGGACAGGGGAAAATGAAAAACTGTTTTTT.

The gene calls are TRBV7-2 and TRBJ1-1; D remains unclear. The CDR3 sequence is 15 residues long. Trimming stripped 5 bases from V and 10 bases from J, with 23 bases between. Looked up from germline, CDR1 is SGHTA and CDR2 is FQGNSA. CDR3 in amino acids: CASSPPGSMSLRAFF. The CDR3 bases are TGTGCCAGCAGCCCCCCGGGGTCAATGAGCTTGCGAGCTTTCTTT.

The chain joins TRBV5-6 to TRBJ1-5; unclear D gene. The CDR3 runs to 16 residues. Per germline, CDR1 SGHDT and CDR2 YYEEEE. Trimming cost V 1 base and J 0 bases, with 11 bases left between them. CDR3 sequence reads: CASSLWAGDSNQPQHF. Here the CDR3 DNA reads TGTGCCAGCAGCTTGTGGGCAGGCGATAGCAATCAGCCCCAGCATTTT.

This clone was counted once. The chain employs TRBV28 and TRBJ2-4; 9 bases are a match to TRBD1. The CDR3 is made up of 15 amino acids. Trimming removed 6 bases from V and 7 bases from J; junction bases left unmatched: 10. CDR1 is MDHEN and CDR2 is SYDVKM in the germline V gene. In DNA, the CDR3 is TGTGCCAGCAGAACAGGGGGCGCTTATAGTAACATTCAGTACTTC. This codes for CASRTGGAYSNIQYF.

J is TRBJ1-1 and V is TRBV9; D remains ambiguous. Germline V gives CDR1 SGDLS, CDR2 YYNGEE. There are 13 residues in the CDR3. V was pared by 2 bases and J by 1 base, with 6 bases between. The CDR3 loop is CASSVQRNTEAFF. The CDR3 coding sequence is TGTGCCAGCAGCGTCCAGAGGAACACTGAAGCTTTCTTT.

The chain uses TRBV5-1 and TRBJ2-5; 8 positions match TRBD1. Germline V gives CDR1 SGHRS, CDR2 YFSETQ. The CDR3 has 14 residues. The V gene end was trimmed by 6 bases and the J gene end by 5 bases; junction bases not matched to a gene: 9. CDR3 DNA: TGCGCCAGCAATGGACAGGGTCGTGTGGAGACCCAGTACTTC. It encodes CASNGQGRVETQYF. The whole variable domain, remainder taken from reference TRBV5-1 and TRBJ2-5, is KAGVTQTPRYLIKTRGQQVTLSCSPISGHRSVSWYQQTPGQGLQFLFEYFSETQRNKGNFPGRFSGRQFSNSRSEMNVSTLELGDSALYLCASNGQGRVETQYFGPGTRLLVL.

This chain links TRBV9 with TRBJ1-2; 11 nucleotides line up with TRBD1. The CDR3 covers 15 residues. V was clipped by 2 bases and J by 4 bases; unmatched bases: 4. The germline gives CDR1 SGDLS, CDR2 YYNGEE. This chain's CDR3 is CASSVGTGGLYGYTF. CDR3 nucleotide sequence: TGTGCCAGCAGCGTTGGGACAGGGGGTCTCTATGGCTACACCTTC.

The rearrangement links TRBV30 to TRBJ2-7, with 9 bases identical to TRBD2. The CDR3 is 14 amino acids. The germline CDR1 and CDR2 sequences are GTSNPN and SVGIG (reference sequence). Losses at the gene ends were 5 bases for V and 7 bases for J; bases not matched to a gene: 12. The CDR3 DNA sequence: TGTGCCTGGGACTCCGGGACTAGCTTGGGGGAGCAGTACGTC. Translating it yields CAWDSGTSLGEQYV.

The chain uses TRBV19 and TRBJ2-2; 10 bases are shared with TRBD1. The CDR3 runs 18 residues. CDR1 and CDR2 from the germline V gene are LNHDA and SQIVND (reference sequence). Trimming removed 6 bases from V and 3 bases from J; junction bases left unmatched: 13. The CDR3 bases are TGTGCCAGTAGCCTTGGGGTTGACAGGGGGCGAGACACCGGGGAGCTGTTTTTT. It specifies CASSLGVDRGRDTGELFF.

The chain combines TRBV7-9 with TRBJ1-1; D may be TRBD1 (5 bases). The germline CDR1 and CDR2 sequences are SEHNR and FQNEAQ (reference sequence). The V end was cut by 2 bases, the J end by 3 bases, with 16 bases between. There are 16 residues in the CDR3. The CDR3 DNA follows: TGTGCCAGCAGCTTACCCGCGTCGGGACGGGACACTGAAGCTTTCTTT. Translation gives CASSLPASGRDTEAFF.

CDR3 sequence reads: CASSLLMGYEQYF. The DNA of the CDR3 is TGTGCCAGCAGTTTACTCATGGGCTACGAGCAGTACTTC. The chain is built from TRBV6-5 and TRBJ2-7; D is ambiguous. Between the trimmed V and J ends, which lost 4 bases and 3 bases, there was a span of 10 bases. Germline CDR1 and CDR2: MNHEY and SVGAGI. The CDR3 covers 13 residues.

The rearrangement uses TRBV7-8 and TRBJ2-7, with a tentative D call TRBD1 (5 bases). The length of the CDR3 is 12 residues. Germline loops: CDR1 SGHVS, CDR2 FQNEAQ. V gave up 5 bases and J gave up 5 bases, with 10 bases separating them. CDR3 sequence reads: CASSIEGDEQYV. For the CDR3, the DNA is TGTGCCAGCAGCATAGAAGGGGACGAGCAGTACGTC.

CDR3 bases: TGTGCCAGCAGCGTGTACGGCAATGAGCAGTTCTTC. Protein sequence: CASSVYGNEQFF. V usage is TRBV9 and J usage is TRBJ2-1; D remains unclear. V dropped 2 bases and J dropped 6 bases, with 6 bases sitting between them. Germline CDR1 is SGDLS and CDR2 is YYNGEE. The CDR3 sequence is 12 residues long. The whole variable domain, filled in from reference TRBV9 and TRBJ2-1, reads DSGVTQTPKHLITATGQRVTLRCSPRSGDLSVYWYQQSLDQGLQFLIQYYNGEERAKGNILERFSAQQFPDLHSELNLSSLELGDSALYFCASSVYGNEQFFGPGTRLTVL.

This chain uses TRBV19 with TRBJ1-5; no definite D call. The CDR3 covers 14 residues. Looked up from germline, CDR1 is LNHDA and CDR2 is SQIVND (reference sequence). The V and J ends lost 1 base and 6 bases respectively, with 10 bases between them. CDR3 coding DNA: TGTGCCAGTAGTATAGTCCCGGGCACTCAGCCCCAGCATTTT. As protein: CASSIVPGTQPQHF.

The V call is TRBV25-1, the J call TRBJ2-1, with TRBD1 matching 9 bases. The CDR3 loop spans 15 amino acids. Trimming at V came to 3 bases and at J to 5 bases, leaving 5 bases not matched to a gene. The germline gives CDR1 MGHDK, CDR2 SYGVNS. CDR3 sequence reads: CASSDRDRADNEQFF. CDR3 DNA sequence: TGTGCCAGCAGTGACCGGGACAGGGCGGACAATGAGCAGTTCTTC.